These 17 T cell receptor beta chains came from one sample sequenced in a study of radiotherapy plus CTLA-4 blockade in lung cancer. Data came from immunoSEQ multiplex PCR; TCRdb stores just in-frame clones and leaves some out. The sample shows about 98,000 clones, about 90% of them seen only once. Source: peripheral blood, taken from a patient treated with radiotherapy plus ipilimumab. The receptors shown here come from a human donor with non-small cell lung cancer that progressed on radiotherapy plus ipilimumab.

The chain combines TRBV6-1 with TRBJ1-2, with D hard to call. Germline V CDR1 and CDR2: MNHNS, SASEGT. The CDR3 length is 14 residues. V dropped 3 bases and J dropped 0 bases, with 8 bases sitting between them. CDR3 sequence reads: CASSEPSSNYGYTF. As DNA, the CDR3 is TGTGCCAGCAGTGAGCCCAGTTCTAACTATGGCTACACCTTC.

The rearrangement joins TRBV6-6 to TRBJ2-1; 9 nucleotides match TRBD2. With 7 bases clipped from V and 6 bases from J, the junction kept 10 bases outside the gene matches. The CDR3 consists of 15 residues. The germline V gene has CDR1 MNHNY and CDR2 SVGAGI (reference sequence). The DNA of the CDR3 is TGTGCCAGCAATTCCCCTGGGACTAGCTCCAATGAGCAGTTCTTC. Residues: CASNSPGTSSNEQFF.

The chain has TRBV28 and TRBJ2-5; possibly TRBD1 for D (5 bases). This CDR3 comprises 17 residues. Germline assignment: CDR1 MDHEN and CDR2 SYDVKM. V was cut by 3 bases and J by 2 bases, with 19 bases left in between. The CDR3: CASSFMGITTVQETQYF. The CDR3 coding sequence is TGTGCCAGCAGTTTTATGGGGATTACGACAGTTCAAGAGACCCAGTACTTC.

This rearrangement joins TRBV2 to TRBJ2-6; D remains ambiguous. This CDR3 spans 16 amino acids. Trimming left V 6 bases short and J 0 bases short, with 12 bases between. Looked up from germline, CDR1 is SNHLY and CDR2 is FYNNEI. The CDR3 coding sequence is TGTGCCAGCAGGACCGGACGGACCTCTGGGGCCAACGTCCTGACTTTC. Its translation is CASRTGRTSGANVLTF.

This rearrangement joins TRBV6-5 to TRBJ1-1, with D maybe TRBD1 (5 bases). CDR3 length: 14 residues. Germline assignment: CDR1 MNHEY and CDR2 SVGAGI. Trimming left V 2 bases short and J 1 base short, with 8 bases between. The CDR3 sequence: CASSYATGNTEAFF. The CDR3 nucleotides read TGTGCCAGCAGTTACGCCACAGGGAACACTGAAGCTTTCTTT.

The J gene is TRBJ1-5, the V gene TRBV19, with TRBD1 as a possible D gene (6 bases). Germline V CDR1 and CDR2: LNHDA, SQIVND (reference sequence). There are 14 residues in the CDR3. The V end was cut by 5 bases, the J end by 7 bases, with 15 bases between. CDR3 region: CASSRTGRGQPQHF. CDR3 coding DNA: TGTGCCAGTAGTCGAACAGGGAGGGGACAGCCCCAGCATTTT. The full variable domain, completed using reference TRBV19 and TRBJ1-5, is DGGITQSPKYLFRKEGQNVTLSCEQNLNHDAMYWYRQDPGQGLRLIYYSQIVNDFQKGDIAEGYSVSREKKESFPLTVTSAQKNPTAFYLCASSRTGRGQPQHFGDGTRLSIL.

V is TRBV7-9 and J is TRBJ2-5; D ambiguous. Deletions cut 1 base from V and 5 bases from J, with 11 bases between. Germline CDR1 SEHNR, CDR2 FQNEAQ (reference sequence). The CDR3 is 14 amino acids. DNA of the CDR3: TGTGCCAGCAGCTTAGGACAACTTGTTGAGACCCAGTACTTC. Its translation: CASSLGQLVETQYF.

CDR3 protein: CASRESGYGYTF. CDR3 bases: TGTGCCAGCAGAGAATCTGGGTATGGCTACACCTTC. This chain uses TRBV27 with TRBJ1-2; D not certain. This CDR3 spans 12 amino acids. Trimming removed 6 bases at V and 5 bases at J, with 10 bases between. Germline V gene lookup returns CDR1 MNHEY and CDR2 SMNVEV (reference sequence).

The V call is TRBV2, the J call TRBJ1-5; tentative D call: TRBD1 (5 bases). CDR1 is SNHLY and CDR2 is FYNNEI in the germline V gene. CDR3 length equals 11 residues. V was pared by 8 bases and J by 9 bases, with 11 bases between. CDR3 loop: CASGTRLPQHF. The CDR3 nucleotides read TGTGCCAGCGGGACCCGGTTGCCCCAGCATTTT.

The chain combines TRBV12-5 with TRBJ2-3; D is perhaps TRBD2 (6 bases). CDR1 is LGHNT and CDR2 is FRNRAP in the germline V gene. The CDR3 totals 14 residues. Trimming took off 1 base at V and 2 bases at J, with 7 bases between the two ends. CDR3 residues: CASGLGGTTDTQYF. CDR3 DNA sequence: TGTGCTAGTGGTTTGGGCGGGACCACAGATACGCAGTATTTT.

The chain has TRBV5-1 and TRBJ2-5, with 11 nucleotides matching TRBD2. This CDR3 comprises 14 residues. The germline V gene has CDR1 SGHRS and CDR2 YFSETQ. After removal of 4 bases from V and 7 bases from J, the junction contained 6 bases not matched to a gene. In DNA, the CDR3 is TGCGCCAGCAGCCCAACTCTAGCGGGAGGGACCCAGTACTTC. Amino acids: CASSPTLAGGTQYF.

The chain employs TRBV7-8 and TRBJ1-1; D is unresolved. V was clipped by 3 bases and J by 4 bases, with 18 bases between them. Germline V gives CDR1 SGHVS, CDR2 FQNEAQ. The CDR3 length is 16 residues. CDR3 sequence reads: CASSLIRKGVGTEAFF. In DNA form, the CDR3 reads TGTGCCAGCAGCTTGATCAGGAAGGGCGTGGGCACTGAAGCTTTCTTT. The variable domain in full, completed from reference TRBV7-8 and TRBJ1-1, reads GAGVSQSPRYKVAKRGQDVALRCDPISGHVSLFWYQQALGQGPEFLTYFQNEAQLDKSGLPSDRFFAERPEGSVSTLKIQRTQQEDSAVYLCASSLIRKGVGTEAFFGQGTRLTVV.

This clone was observed a handful of times. This chain connects TRBV7-3 to TRBJ1-1, with 7 bases matching TRBD1. Germline CDR1 is SGHTA and CDR2 is FQGTGA. This CDR3 is 15 amino acids long. Losses at the gene ends were 4 bases for V and 5 bases for J; bases not matched to a gene: 10. The CDR3 region has the DNA TGTGCCAGCAGCTCGAGACAGGGCTCGATGACTGAAGCTTTCTTT. This translates into CASSSRQGSMTEAFF. The full variable domain, with the rest looked up from reference TRBV7-3 and TRBJ1-1, is GAGVSQTPSNKVTEKGKYVELRCDPISGHTALYWYRQSLGQGPEFLIYFQGTGAADDSGLPNDRFFAVRPEGSVSTLKIQRTERGDSAVYLCASSSRQGSMTEAFFGQGTRLTVV.

This clone showed up just once. The chain uses TRBV5-1 and TRBJ2-1; tentatively, D is TRBD1 (5 bases). The germline CDR1 and CDR2 sequences are SGHRS and YFSETQ. CDR3 length: 14 amino acids. The V end lost 0 bases, the J end lost 10 bases, and 14 bases lay between the germline ends. The CDR3 region is CASSLDTMGPEQFF. The CDR3 DNA sequence: TGCGCCAGCAGCTTGGACACTATGGGGCCCGAGCAGTTCTTC.

The chain employs TRBV14 and TRBJ1-1; D is possibly TRBD1 (5 bases). Looked up from germline, CDR1 is SGHDN and CDR2 is FVKESK. V lost 0 bases to trimming and J lost 4 bases, with 6 bases between them. CDR3 length: 13 residues. The CDR3 loop reads CASSQERGTEAFF. CDR3 in DNA: TGTGCCAGCAGCCAAGAAAGGGGCACTGAAGCTTTCTTT.

The chain employs TRBV5-1 and TRBJ1-1; no clear D gene. Germline V CDR1 and CDR2: SGHRS, YFSETQ. This CDR3 is 13 amino acids long. Trimming removed 3 bases at V and 8 bases at J, with 14 bases between. CDR3 in DNA: TGCGCCAGCAGCTCCCAACCGGAGTTCGAAGCTTTCTTT. Amino acid sequence: CASSSQPEFEAFF.

This sequence joins TRBV2 and TRBJ1-1; the D is unclear. CDR3 size: 11 residues. Germline CDR1 is SNHLY and CDR2 is FYNNEI. V gave up 4 bases and J gave up 6 bases, with 6 bases separating them. CDR3 residues: CASSVRSEAFF. CDR3 DNA: TGTGCCAGCAGTGTGAGATCTGAAGCTTTCTTT.